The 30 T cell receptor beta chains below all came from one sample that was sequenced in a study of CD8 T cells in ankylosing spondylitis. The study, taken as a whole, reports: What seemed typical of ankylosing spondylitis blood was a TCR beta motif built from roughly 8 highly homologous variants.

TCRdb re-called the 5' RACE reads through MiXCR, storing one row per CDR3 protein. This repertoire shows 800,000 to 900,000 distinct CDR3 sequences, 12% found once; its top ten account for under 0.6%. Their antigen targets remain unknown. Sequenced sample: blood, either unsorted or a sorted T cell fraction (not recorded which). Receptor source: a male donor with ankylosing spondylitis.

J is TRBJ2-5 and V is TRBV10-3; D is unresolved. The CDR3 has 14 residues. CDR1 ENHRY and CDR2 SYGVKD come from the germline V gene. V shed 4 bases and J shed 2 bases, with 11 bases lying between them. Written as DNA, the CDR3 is TGTGCCATCAGTGCGCTCAATTTTCAAGAGACCCAGTACTTC. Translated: CAISALNFQETQYF.

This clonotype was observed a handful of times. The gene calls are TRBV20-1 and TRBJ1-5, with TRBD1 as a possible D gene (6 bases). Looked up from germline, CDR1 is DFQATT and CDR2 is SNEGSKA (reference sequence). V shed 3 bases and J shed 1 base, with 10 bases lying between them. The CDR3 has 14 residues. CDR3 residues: CSASLGASNQPQHF. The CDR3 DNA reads TGCAGTGCTAGTTTGGGGGCGAGCAATCAGCCCCAGCATTTT.

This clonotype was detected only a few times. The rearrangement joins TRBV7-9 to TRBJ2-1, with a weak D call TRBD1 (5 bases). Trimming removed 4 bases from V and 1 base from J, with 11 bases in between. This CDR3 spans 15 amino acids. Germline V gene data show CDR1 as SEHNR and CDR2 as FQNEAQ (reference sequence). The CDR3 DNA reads TGTGCCAGCAGCTATTGGGCAGGGTCCTACAATGAGCAGTTCTTC. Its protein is CASSYWAGSYNEQFF.

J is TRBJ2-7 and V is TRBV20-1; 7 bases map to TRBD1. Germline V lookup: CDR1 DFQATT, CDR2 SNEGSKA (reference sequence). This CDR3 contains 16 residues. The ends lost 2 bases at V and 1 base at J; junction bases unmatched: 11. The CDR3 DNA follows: TGCAGTGCTAGACCCCCCTGGACAGGATTTTCCTACGAGCAGTACTTC. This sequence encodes CSARPPWTGFSYEQYF.

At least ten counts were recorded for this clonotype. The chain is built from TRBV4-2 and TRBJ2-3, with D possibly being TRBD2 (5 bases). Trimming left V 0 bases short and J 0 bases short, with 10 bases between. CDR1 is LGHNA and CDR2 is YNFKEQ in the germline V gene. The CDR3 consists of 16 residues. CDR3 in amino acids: CASSQDGVASTDTQYF. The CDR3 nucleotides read TGTGCCAGCAGCCAAGATGGAGTAGCGAGCACAGATACGCAGTATTTT.

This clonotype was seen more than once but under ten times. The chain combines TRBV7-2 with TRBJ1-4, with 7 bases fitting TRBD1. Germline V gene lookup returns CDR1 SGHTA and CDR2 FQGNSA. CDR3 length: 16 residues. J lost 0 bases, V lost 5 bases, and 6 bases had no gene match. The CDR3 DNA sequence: TGTGCCAGCAGCCGACAGGGTCGTGCAACTAATGAAAAACTGTTTTTT. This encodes CASSRQGRATNEKLFF.

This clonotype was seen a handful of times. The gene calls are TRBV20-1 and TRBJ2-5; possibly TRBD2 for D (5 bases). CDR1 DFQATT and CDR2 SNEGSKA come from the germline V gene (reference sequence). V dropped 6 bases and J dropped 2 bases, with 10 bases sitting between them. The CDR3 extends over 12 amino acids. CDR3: CSAGKPQETQYF. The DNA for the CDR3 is TGCAGTGCCGGGAAGCCTCAAGAGACCCAGTACTTC.

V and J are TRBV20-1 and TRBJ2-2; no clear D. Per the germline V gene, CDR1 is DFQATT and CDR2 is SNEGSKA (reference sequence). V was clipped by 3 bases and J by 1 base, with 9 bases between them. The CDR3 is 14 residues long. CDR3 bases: TGCAGTGCTAGTGGGCGGAAGAACACCGGGGAGCTGTTTTTT. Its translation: CSASGRKNTGELFF.

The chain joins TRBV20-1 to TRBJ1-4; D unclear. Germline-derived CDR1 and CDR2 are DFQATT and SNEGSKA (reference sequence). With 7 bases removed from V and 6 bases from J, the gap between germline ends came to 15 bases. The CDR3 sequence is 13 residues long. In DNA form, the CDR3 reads TGCAGTGTCCGCCGGGCCACTGATGAAAAACTGTTTTTT. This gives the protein CSVRRATDEKLFF.

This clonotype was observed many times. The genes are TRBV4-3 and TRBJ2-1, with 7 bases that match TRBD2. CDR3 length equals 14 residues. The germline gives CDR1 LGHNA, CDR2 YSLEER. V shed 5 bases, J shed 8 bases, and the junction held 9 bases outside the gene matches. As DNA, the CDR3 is TGCGCCAGCAGCTCCCGAGGACTAGGCGATGAGCAGTTCTTC. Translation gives CASSSRGLGDEQFF.

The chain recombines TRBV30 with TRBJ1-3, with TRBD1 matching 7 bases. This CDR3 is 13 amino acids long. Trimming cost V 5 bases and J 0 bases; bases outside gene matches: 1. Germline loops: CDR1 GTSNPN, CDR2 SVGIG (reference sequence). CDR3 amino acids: CAWGTVSGNTIYF. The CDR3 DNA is TGTGCCTGGGGGACAGTCTCTGGAAACACCATATATTTT.

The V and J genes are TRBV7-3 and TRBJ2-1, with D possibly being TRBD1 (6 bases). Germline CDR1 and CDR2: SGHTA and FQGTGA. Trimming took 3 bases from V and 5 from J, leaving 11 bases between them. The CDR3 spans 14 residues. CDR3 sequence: CASSLMRGNNEQFF. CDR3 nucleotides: TGTGCCAGCAGCTTGATGAGGGGGAACAATGAGCAGTTCTTC.

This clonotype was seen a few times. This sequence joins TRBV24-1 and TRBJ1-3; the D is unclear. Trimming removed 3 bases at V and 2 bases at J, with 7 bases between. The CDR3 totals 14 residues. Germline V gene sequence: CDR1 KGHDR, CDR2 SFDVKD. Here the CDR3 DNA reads TGTGCCACCAGTGATAGTCGTCCTGGAAACACCATATATTTT. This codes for CATSDSRPGNTIYF.

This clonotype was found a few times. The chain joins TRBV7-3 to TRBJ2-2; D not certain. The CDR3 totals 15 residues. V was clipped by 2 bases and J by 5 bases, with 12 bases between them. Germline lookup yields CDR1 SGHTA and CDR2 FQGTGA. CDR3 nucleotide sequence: TGTGCCAGCAGCTTACGTCTAGGCTGGACCGGGGAGCTGTTTTTT. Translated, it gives CASSLRLGWTGELFF. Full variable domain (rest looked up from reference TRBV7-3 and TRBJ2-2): GAGVSQTPSNKVTEKGKYVELRCDPISGHTALYWYRQSLGQGPEFLIYFQGTGAADDSGLPNDRFFAVRPEGSVSTLKIQRTERGDSAVYLCASSLRLGWTGELFFGEGSRLTVL.

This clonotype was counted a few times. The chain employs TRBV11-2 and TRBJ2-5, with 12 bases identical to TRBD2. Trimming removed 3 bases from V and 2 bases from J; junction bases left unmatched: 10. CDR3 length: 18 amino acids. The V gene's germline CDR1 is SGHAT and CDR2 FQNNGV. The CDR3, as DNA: TGTGCCAGCAGCTTTCTGGGACTAGCGGGTAGCCTTCAAGAGACCCAGTACTTC. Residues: CASSFLGLAGSLQETQYF.

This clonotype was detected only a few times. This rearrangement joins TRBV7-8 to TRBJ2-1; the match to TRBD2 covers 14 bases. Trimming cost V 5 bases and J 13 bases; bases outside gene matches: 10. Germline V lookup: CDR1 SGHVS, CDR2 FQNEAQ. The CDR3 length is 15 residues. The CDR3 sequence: CASSLGTGTSGGQFF. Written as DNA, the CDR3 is TGTGCCAGCAGCCTAGGGACTGGGACTAGCGGGGGACAGTTCTTC.

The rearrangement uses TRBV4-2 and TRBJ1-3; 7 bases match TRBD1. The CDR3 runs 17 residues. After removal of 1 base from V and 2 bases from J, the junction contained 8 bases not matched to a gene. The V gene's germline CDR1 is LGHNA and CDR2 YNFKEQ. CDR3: CASSQATGTDTGNTIYF. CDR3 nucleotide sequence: TGTGCCAGCAGCCAAGCTACCGGGACAGATACTGGAAACACCATATATTTT.

The CDR3 protein is CSARLILMNEQFF. The CDR3 nucleotides read TGCAGTGCTAGGTTGATACTGATGAATGAGCAGTTCTTC. The chain recombines TRBV20-1 with TRBJ2-1; unclear D gene. Germline values: CDR1 DFQATT, CDR2 SNEGSKA (reference sequence). The CDR3 length is 13 residues. V dropped 3 bases and J dropped 7 bases, with 13 bases sitting between them.

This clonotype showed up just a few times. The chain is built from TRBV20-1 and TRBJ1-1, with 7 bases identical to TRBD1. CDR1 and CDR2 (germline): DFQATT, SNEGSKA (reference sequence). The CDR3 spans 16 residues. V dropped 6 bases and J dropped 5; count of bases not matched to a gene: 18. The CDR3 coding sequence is TGCAGTGCCCACAGCGATATCGGGACAGTCGGTACTGAAGCTTTCTTT. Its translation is CSAHSDIGTVGTEAFF.

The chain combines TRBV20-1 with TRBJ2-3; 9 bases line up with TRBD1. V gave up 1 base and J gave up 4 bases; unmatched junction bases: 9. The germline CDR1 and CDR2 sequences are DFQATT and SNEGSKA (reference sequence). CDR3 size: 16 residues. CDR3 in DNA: TGCAGTGCTAGAGCCCACAGGGGGCTCAGATCAGATACGCAGTATTTT. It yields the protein CSARAHRGLRSDTQYF.

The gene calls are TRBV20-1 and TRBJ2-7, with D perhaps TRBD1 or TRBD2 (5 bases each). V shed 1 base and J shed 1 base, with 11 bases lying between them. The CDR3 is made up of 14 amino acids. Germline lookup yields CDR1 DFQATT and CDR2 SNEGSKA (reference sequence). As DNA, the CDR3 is TGCAGTGCTAGAGCCGGGACCCTATCCTACGAGCAGTACTTC. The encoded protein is CSARAGTLSYEQYF.

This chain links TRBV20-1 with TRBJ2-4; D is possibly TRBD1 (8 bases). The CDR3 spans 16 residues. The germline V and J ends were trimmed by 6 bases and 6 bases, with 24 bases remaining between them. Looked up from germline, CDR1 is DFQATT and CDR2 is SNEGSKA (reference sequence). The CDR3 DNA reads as TGCAGTGCCGCATCCACGGCGAACAGGGGGGGAAACATTCAGTACTTC. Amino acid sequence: CSAASTANRGGNIQYF.

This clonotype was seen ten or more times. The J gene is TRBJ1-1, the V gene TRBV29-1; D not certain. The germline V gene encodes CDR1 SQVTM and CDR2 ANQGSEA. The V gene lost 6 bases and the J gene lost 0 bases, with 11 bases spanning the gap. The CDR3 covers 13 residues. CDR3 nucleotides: TGCAGCGTCCGTACGGAACTGAACACTGAAGCTTTCTTT. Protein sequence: CSVRTELNTEAFF.

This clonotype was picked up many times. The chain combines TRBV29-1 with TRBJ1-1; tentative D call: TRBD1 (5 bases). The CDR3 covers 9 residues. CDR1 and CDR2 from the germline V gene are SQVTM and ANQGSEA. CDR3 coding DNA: TGCGGGGGGGGAACTGAAGCTTTCTTT. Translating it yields CGGGTEAFF.

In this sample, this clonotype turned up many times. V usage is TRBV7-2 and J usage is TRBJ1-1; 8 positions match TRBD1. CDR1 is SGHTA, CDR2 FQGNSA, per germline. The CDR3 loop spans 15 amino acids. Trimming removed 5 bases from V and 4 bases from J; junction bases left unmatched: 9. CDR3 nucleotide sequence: TGTGCCAGCAGCCCCCGGACAGGGTGGGGCACTGAAGCTTTCTTT. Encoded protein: CASSPRTGWGTEAFF.

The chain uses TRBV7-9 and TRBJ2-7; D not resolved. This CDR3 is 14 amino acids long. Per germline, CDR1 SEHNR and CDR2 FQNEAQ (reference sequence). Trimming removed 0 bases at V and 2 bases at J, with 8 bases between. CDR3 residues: CASSLAVQTYEQYF. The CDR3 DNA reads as TGTGCCAGCAGCTTAGCTGTTCAGACCTACGAGCAGTACTTC.

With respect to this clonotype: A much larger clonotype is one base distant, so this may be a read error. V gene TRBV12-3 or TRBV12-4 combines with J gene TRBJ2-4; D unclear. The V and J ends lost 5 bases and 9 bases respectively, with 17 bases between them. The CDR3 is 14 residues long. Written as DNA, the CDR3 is TGTGCCAGCAGTACATTAAATCGCTTGGGCATTCAGTACTTC. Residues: CASSTLNRLGIQYF.

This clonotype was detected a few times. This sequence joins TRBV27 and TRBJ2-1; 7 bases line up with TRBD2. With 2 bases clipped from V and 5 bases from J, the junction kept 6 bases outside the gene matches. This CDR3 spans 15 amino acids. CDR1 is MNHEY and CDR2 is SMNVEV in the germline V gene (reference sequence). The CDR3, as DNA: TGTGCCAGCAGTTTAAGAGGGGACTATAACAATGAGCAGTTCTTC. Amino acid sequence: CASSLRGDYNNEQFF.

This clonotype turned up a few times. DNA for the CDR3: TGTGCCTGGAACGAGGGGGAGGCTGAAGCTTTCTTT. It is translated as CAWNEGEAEAFF. This chain links TRBV30 with TRBJ1-1, with a weak D call TRBD1 (6 bases). The CDR3 contains 12 residues. Germline V gene data show CDR1 as GTSNPN and CDR2 as SVGIG (reference sequence). The ends were cut back, 4 bases at V and 6 bases at J, with 12 bases in the middle.

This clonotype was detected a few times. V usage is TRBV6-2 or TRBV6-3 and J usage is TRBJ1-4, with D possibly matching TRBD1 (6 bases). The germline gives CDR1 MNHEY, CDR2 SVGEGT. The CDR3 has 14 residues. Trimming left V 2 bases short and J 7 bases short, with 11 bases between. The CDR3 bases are TGTGCCAGCAGTTACCGGGACATGGGTGAAAAACTGTTTTTT. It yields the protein CASSYRDMGEKLFF.